Listed below are T cell receptor beta chains from one sample, sequenced in a study of beta chain features in type 1 diabetes. Sequencing was performed with immunoSEQ multiplex PCR; in TCRdb, only in-frame clones are kept and a portion is missing. The profile shows 360,000 or so clones, about 20% of them singletons. The sample was naive CD4+ T cells from blood. These receptors all stem from a woman between 18 and 29 years old in good health. The CDR3 runs from the conserved cysteine through the conserved F or W. D genes are given only for firm matches. Clone size appears in some rows only: once, few, many, or a class for an expanded clone.

CDR3: CASSMAGDYTDTQYF; DNA: TGTGCCAGTAGTATGGCAGGCGACTACACAGATACGCAGTATTTT; V: TRBV19; J: TRBJ2-3; size: few; D: NA
CDR3: CASSKGTGGNTEAFF; DNA: TGTGCCAGCAGCAAAGGGACAGGGGGGAACACTGAAGCTTTCTTT; V: TRBV7-3; J: TRBJ1-1; size: few; D: TRBD1
CDR3: CASKSVGQGGSTNYGYTF; DNA: TGTGCCAGCAAGTCGGTGGGGCAGGGTGGGTCTACTAACTATGGCTACACCTTC; V: TRBV27; J: TRBJ1-2; size: few; D: NA
CDR3: CASSLGPRNTEAFF; DNA: TGCGCCAGCAGCTTGGGGCCCCGGAACACTGAAGCTTTCTTT; V: TRBV5-1; J: TRBJ1-1; size: few; D: NA
CDR3: CASSLTGTDYGYTF; DNA: TGCGCCAGCAGCTTGACAGGGACCGACTATGGCTACACCTTC; V: TRBV5-1; J: TRBJ1-2; size: few; D: NA
CDR3: CASSPGQFEAFF; DNA: TGTGCCAGCAGCCCCGGACAGTTCGAAGCTTTCTTT; V: TRBV7-2; J: TRBJ1-1; size: NA; D: NA
CDR3: CASSLGIVVTDTQYF; DNA: TGTGCCAGCAGCCTCGGGATAGTGGTCACAGATACGCAGTATTTT; V: TRBV14; J: TRBJ2-3; size: few; D: NA
CDR3: CSVEALGTLYNEQFF; DNA: TGCAGCGTTGAAGCTTTAGGGACTCTCTACAATGAGCAGTTCTTC; V: TRBV29-1; J: TRBJ2-1; size: few; D: NA
CDR3: CASSEQQDHSEQYF; DNA: TGTGCCAGCAGTGAGCAACAGGACCATTCCGAGCAGTACTTC; V: TRBV6-5; J: TRBJ2-7; size: NA; D: NA
CDR3: CASRGLAGGNTGELFF; DNA: TGCGCCAGCCGCGGACTAGCGGGGGGGAACACCGGGGAGCTGTTTTTT; V: TRBV4-1; J: TRBJ2-2; size: NA; D: TRBD2
CDR3: CASSLLNYGYTF; DNA: TGTGCCAGCAGCTTACTTAACTATGGCTACACCTTC; V: TRBV11-2; J: TRBJ1-2; size: NA; D: NA
CDR3: CASSIYRAGANVLTF; DNA: TGTGCCAGTAGTATTTACAGGGCCGGGGCCAACGTCCTGACTTTC; V: TRBV19; J: TRBJ2-6; size: NA; D: NA
CDR3: CSVGRQDYTDTQYF; DNA: TGCAGCGTTGGGCGTCAGGACTACACAGATACGCAGTATTTT; V: TRBV29-1; J: TRBJ2-3; size: NA; D: NA
CDR3: CASSQGGSGYSPLHF; DNA: TGCGCCAGCAGCCAGGGGGGTTCGGGGTATTCACCCCTCCACTTT; V: TRBV4-3; J: TRBJ1-6; size: NA; D: NA
CDR3: CAWGQGEAFF; DNA: TGTGCCTGGGGGCAGGGTGAAGCTTTCTTT; V: TRBV30; J: TRBJ1-1; size: few; D: NA
CDR3: CASSPDRGTYNEQFF; DNA: TGTGCCAGTTCCCCGGACAGGGGGACGTACAATGAGCAGTTCTTC; V: TRBV9; J: TRBJ2-1; size: NA; D: TRBD1
CDR3: CASSQSLTGDTEAFF; DNA: TGTGCCAGCAGCCAATCGCTGACAGGGGACACTGAAGCTTTCTTT; V: TRBV16; J: TRBJ1-1; size: few; D: TRBD1
CDR3: CAWSPGSDTQYF; DNA: TGTGCCTGGAGCCCGGGGTCCGATACGCAGTATTTT; V: TRBV30; J: TRBJ2-3; size: few; D: NA
CDR3: CASSRDRSYSYEQYF; DNA: TGCGCCAGCAGCAGGGACAGATCTTACTCCTACGAGCAGTACTTC; V: TRBV5-1; J: TRBJ2-7; size: NA; D: TRBD1
CDR3: CASRYTSGGFNEQFF; DNA: TGTGCCAGCAGATACACTAGCGGGGGGTTCAATGAGCAGTTCTTC; V: TRBV6-5; J: TRBJ2-1; size: NA; D: TRBD2
CDR3: CASSVEAGGPWEQFF; DNA: TGTGCCAGCAGCGTAGAAGCGGGGGGGCCGTGGGAGCAGTTCTTC; V: TRBV9; J: TRBJ2-1; size: NA; D: TRBD2
CDR3: CATSRGQGNDEQYF; DNA: TGTGCCACCAGCAGGGGACAGGGTAACGACGAGCAGTACTTC; V: TRBV15; J: TRBJ2-7; size: NA; D: TRBD1
CDR3: CASSPGQGLNTEAFF; DNA: TGTGCCAGCAGTCCGGGACAGGGATTGAACACTGAAGCTTTCTTT; V: TRBV6-5; J: TRBJ1-1; size: NA; D: TRBD1
CDR3: CASSEAQSGEKLFF; DNA: TGTGCCAGCAGTGAGGCACAAAGTGGTGAAAAACTGTTTTTT; V: TRBV2; J: TRBJ1-4; size: NA; D: NA
CDR3: CASSLRPNRGQYF; DNA: TGTGCCAGCAGCCTAAGACCCAACCGGGGGCAGTACTTC; V: TRBV5-6; J: TRBJ2-7; size: NA; D: NA
CDR3: CASSATLAASYNEQFF; DNA: TGTGCCAGCAGCGCCACTTTAGCGGCCTCCTACAATGAGCAGTTCTTC; V: TRBV7-2; J: TRBJ2-1; size: NA; D: NA
CDR3: CASSLTPGAGGSYEQYF; DNA: TGTGCCAGCAGTTTAACCCCGGGGGCAGGGGGATCCTACGAGCAGTACTTC; V: TRBV28; J: TRBJ2-7; size: NA; D: NA
CDR3: CASSSPGTGNEKLFF; DNA: TGTGCCAGCAGCTCCCCCGGGACAGGGAACGAAAAACTGTTTTTT; V: TRBV5-4; J: TRBJ1-4; size: NA; D: TRBD1